This is a list of T cell receptor beta chains from one sample in a study of CD8 T cells in ankylosing spondylitis. Using its own MiXCR run on the 5' RACE reads, TCRdb lists one record per CDR3 protein. Found here are 250,000 to 400,000 distinct CDR3 sequences, roughly 10% of them singletons; the top ten hold 9.1%. Sequencing input: blood, either unsorted or a sorted T cell fraction (not recorded which). Source of these receptors: a female donor with ankylosing spondylitis or in good health (not recorded which). Both conserved end residues are part of each CDR3. The D gene is left open where the match is weak. Size is stated for part of the rows, as once, few or many counts, or as a class when the clone is expanded.

d_gene | abundance | j_gene | v_gene | CDR3aa | CDR3nt
TRBD2 | many | TRBJ2-1 | TRBV7-9 | CASSHPGLAGSDKFF | TGTGCCAGCAGTCATCCAGGACTAGCGGGATCTGACAAGTTCTTC
. | many | TRBJ2-1 | TRBV28 | CASSSTLLASSSYNEQFF | TGTGCCAGCAGTTCAACCCTACTAGCTTCAAGCTCCTACAATGAGCAGTTCTTC
. | many | TRBJ1-6 | TRBV5-1 | CASALQDNSPLHF | TGCGCCAGCGCACTACAGGATAATTCACCCCTCCACTTT
TRBD2 | many | TRBJ2-1 | TRBV10-2 | CASRPTSGRANEQFF | TGCGCCAGCAGACCCACTAGCGGGAGGGCCAATGAGCAGTTCTTC
. | few | TRBJ2-5 | TRBV2 | CASNSGLETQYF | TGTGCCAGCAACTCGGGGTTGGAGACCCAGTACTTC
. | few | TRBJ2-5 | TRBV7-2 | CASSSGLIETQYF | TGTGCCAGCAGCTCCGGACTAATAGAGACCCAGTACTTC
. | . | TRBJ2-2 | TRBV7-9 | CASSLQSISTTGELFF | TGTGCCAGCAGCCTACAGTCTATTTCCACCACCGGGGAGCTGTTTTTT
. | few | TRBJ2-5 | TRBV7-2 | CASSLKNGQTQYF | TGTGCCAGCAGCTTAAAAAATGGACAGACCCAGTACTTC
. | many | TRBJ1-1 | TRBV20-1 | CSARVGAGNTEAFF | TGCAGTGCTAGAGTAGGGGCAGGGAACACTGAAGCTTTCTTT
. | . | TRBJ2-1 | TRBV5-5 | CASSLGESPWNEQFF | TGTGCCAGCAGCTTAGGGGAGAGCCCGTGGAATGAGCAGTTCTTC
. | many | TRBJ2-3 | TRBV7-9 | CASRSGPDTQYF | TGTGCCAGCCGCTCGGGCCCAGATACGCAGTATTTT
TRBD2 | . | TRBJ2-6 | TRBV5-1 | CASSLGLAGPGANVLTF | TGCGCCAGCAGCTTGGGACTAGCGGGACCTGGGGCCAACGTCCTGACTTTC
TRBD2 | . | TRBJ2-3 | TRBV5-1 | CASSLAGTSGGTDTQYF | TGCGCCAGCAGCTTGGCCGGGACTAGCGGGGGGACAGATACGCAGTATTTT
TRBD2 | many | TRBJ2-7 | TRBV20-1 | CSAEELSGNVYEQYF | TGCAGTGCGGAAGAGCTTAGCGGGAATGTCTACGAGCAGTACTTC
. | many | TRBJ2-3 | TRBV5-5 | CASSWGQDTQYF | TGTGCCAGCAGCTGGGGACAAGATACGCAGTATTTT
. | many | TRBJ2-1 | TRBV27 | CASGRTERFHNEQFF | TGTGCCAGCGGGAGGACTGAGCGGTTCCACAATGAGCAGTTCTTC
TRBD2 | many | TRBJ2-1 | TRBV20-1 | CSAARRTSGNNEQFF | TGCAGTGCTGCTCGGAGGACTAGCGGGAACAATGAGCAGTTCTTC
. | many | TRBJ2-4 | TRBV20-1 | CSASMVLTENIQYF | TGCAGTGCTAGCATGGTCTTGACCGAAAACATTCAGTACTTC
TRBD2 | few | TRBJ2-5 | TRBV20-1 | CSAPSTRGGKETQYF | TGCAGTGCCCCTTCTACTCGGGGGGGAAAAGAGACCCAGTACTTC
TRBD2 | few | TRBJ2-7 | TRBV20-1 | CSARDRGGSSYEQYF | TGCAGTGCTAGAGATCGGGGGGGGAGCTCCTACGAGCAGTACTTC
. | many | TRBJ2-1 | TRBV5-1 | CASSRESRSSYNEQFF | TGCGCCAGCAGTAGGGAATCACGGAGCTCCTACAATGAGCAGTTCTTC
. | many | TRBJ2-3 | TRBV5-1 | CASSPDVQGMIYF | TGCGCCAGCAGCCCGGATGTCCAGGGCATGATATATTTT
. | few | TRBJ2-2 | TRBV7-9 | CASSLGTSDTGELFF | TGTGCCAGCAGCCTCGGGACATCCGACACCGGGGAGCTGTTTTTT
TRBD1 | few | TRBJ1-6 | TRBV20-1 | CSARPRGRSPLHF | TGCAGTGCTAGACCCAGGGGGCGTTCACCCCTCCACTTT
TRBD1 | many | TRBJ1-1 | TRBV5-1 | CASSLWDRALSEAFF | TGCGCCAGCAGCTTGTGGGACAGGGCCCTATCTGAAGCTTTCTTT
TRBD2 | many | TRBJ2-7 | TRBV28 | CASSLIVSGAYEQYF | TGTGCCAGCAGTTTAATAGTTAGCGGGGCTTACGAGCAGTACTTC
TRBD2 | . | TRBJ2-5 | TRBV3-1 | CATSQETGRAGGHDEGAQYF | TGTGCCACCTCCCAAGAAACCGGTCGAGCGGGGGGACACGATGAAGGGGCCCAGTACTTC
. | many | TRBJ2-1 | TRBV7-9 | CASIGVAWNEQFF | TGTGCCAGCATTGGGGTTGCCTGGAATGAGCAGTTCTTC
. | many | TRBJ2-1 | TRBV20-1 | CSAVGVGYNEQFF | TGCAGTGCTGTGGGAGTAGGATACAATGAGCAGTTCTTC
. | many | TRBJ2-3 | TRBV25-1 | CASSGAAASTDTQYF | TGTGCCAGCAGTGGGGCGGCAGCTAGCACAGATACGCAGTATTTT
TRBD1 | few | TRBJ2-1 | TRBV3-1 | CACSQDGTAYNEQFF | TGTGCCTGCAGCCAAGATGGGACAGCCTACAATGAGCAGTTCTTC
. | many | TRBJ1-6 | TRBV5-1 | CASRRDNLSPLHF | TGCGCCAGCAGACGGGACAATTTGTCACCCCTCCACTTT
. | many | TRBJ1-1 | TRBV18 | CASTNSGRTEAFF | TGTGCCAGCACAAATAGTGGGAGAACTGAAGCTTTCTTT
TRBD1 | many | TRBJ1-1 | TRBV20-1 | CSASSQGDTEAFF | TGCAGTGCTTCGAGCCAGGGGGACACTGAAGCTTTCTTT
TRBD2 | . | TRBJ2-3 | TRBV6-1 | CASSEEDSGRWGDTQYF | TGTGCCAGCAGTGAAGAGGATAGCGGGAGATGGGGAGATACGCAGTATTTT
. | . | TRBJ2-1 | TRBV3-1 | CASSPPSTGSYEQFF | TGTGCCAGCAGCCCCCCTAGTACCGGTAGTTATGAGCAGTTCTTC
. | . | TRBJ1-5 | TRBV13 | CASTAWGKNQPQHF | TGTGCCAGCACCGCTTGGGGGAAGAATCAGCCCCAGCATTTT
TRBD1 | many | TRBJ2-7 | TRBV27 | CASSLGQGGEQYF | TGTGCCAGCAGCTTAGGACAGGGCGGTGAGCAGTACTTC
TRBD1 | many | TRBJ1-5 | TRBV10-3 | CAIKETGDNQPQHF | TGTGCCATAAAAGAGACAGGGGACAATCAGCCCCAGCATTTT
TRBD2 | many | TRBJ2-3 | TRBV20-1 | CSARDWGTSGSWADTQYF | TGCAGTGCTAGAGATTGGGGGACTAGCGGGAGTTGGGCAGATACGCAGTATTTT
. | few | TRBJ2-5 | TRBV6-5 | CASSYNGQETQYF | TGTGCCAGCAGTTACAACGGCCAAGAGACCCAGTACTTC
TRBD1 | many | TRBJ1-1 | TRBV7-2 | CASSLAGTGTGTEAFF | TGTGCCAGCAGCTTAGCCGGGACAGGGACGGGCACTGAAGCTTTCTTT
. | many | TRBJ1-5 | TRBV10-3 | CAISDGTGNQPQHF | TGTGCCATCAGTGACGGGACTGGGAATCAGCCCCAGCATTTT
. | many | TRBJ2-3 | TRBV12-3/TRBV12-4 | CASRTGGTDTQYF | TGTGCCAGCAGAACAGGAGGCACAGATACGCAGTATTTT
TRBD1 | many | TRBJ2-7 | TRBV12-3/TRBV12-4 | CASSRTGNEQYF | TGTGCCAGCAGTAGGACAGGGAACGAGCAGTACTTC
TRBD1 | many | TRBJ2-5 | TRBV20-1 | CSASRDRGEPETQYF | TGCAGTGCTAGCCGAGACAGGGGAGAGCCAGAGACCCAGTACTTC
TRBD1 | many | TRBJ1-1 | TRBV5-1 | CASLGQGPLNTEAFF | TGCGCCAGCCTCGGACAGGGCCCTTTGAACACTGAAGCTTTCTTT
. | many | TRBJ1-2 | TRBV6-6 | CASSSGRSGYTF | TGTGCCAGCAGTTCAGGGCGGAGTGGCTACACCTTC
. | many | TRBJ1-1 | TRBV20-1 | CSARDFLEAFF | TGCAGTGCTAGAGATTTTCTTGAAGCTTTCTTT
TRBD1 | medium-sized | TRBJ1-6 | TRBV7-9 | CASSTHDRQGANSPLHF | TGTGCCAGCAGCACCCACGACCGACAGGGAGCTAATTCACCCCTCCACTTT
. | many | TRBJ2-3 | TRBV4-3 | CASSRDLGSTDTQYF | TGCGCCAGCAGCCGTGACCTTGGTAGCACAGATACGCAGTATTTT
. | many | TRBJ1-1 | TRBV11-2 | CASSFQAEAFF | TGTGCCAGCAGCTTTCAGGCTGAAGCTTTCTTT
. | . | TRBJ2-7 | TRBV20-1 | CSAPKHYRDTAYEQYF | TGCAGTGCCCCAAAGCACTACCGGGACACAGCCTACGAGCAGTACTTC
TRBD1 | few | TRBJ2-1 | TRBV18 | CASSPLATGDYNEQFF | TGTGCCAGCTCACCCCTCGCTACAGGGGACTACAATGAGCAGTTCTTC